The 7 T cell receptor beta chains below all came from one sample that was sequenced in a study of PD-1 blockade in classical Hodgkin lymphoma. Sequenced by immunoSEQ multiplex PCR; TCRdb stores in-frame clones only, minus some. This sample has about 8,400 clones, with 80% to 85% found just once. Time point described: cycle 4 day 1 (C4D1), after 6 weeks of nivolumab. Each patient relapsed following autologous stem cell transplantation, and prior brentuximab vedotin exposure differed. Magnetic depletion of non-target cells from thawed PBMCs yielded purified CD8+ T cells. The sequenced sample was CD8+ T cells from blood, obtained before the fourth cycle of nivolumab. Receptors were obtained from a human donor with classical Hodgkin lymphoma.

The chain joins TRBV6-5 to TRBJ1-5; TRBD1 is a possible D gene (5 bases). The CDR3 has 15 residues. CDR1 MNHEY and CDR2 SVGAGI come from the germline V gene. Trimming removed 6 bases at V and 3 bases at J, with 15 bases between. CDR3 nucleotide sequence: TGTGCCAGCAGCGCCAGAGAGGGACTCAATCAGCCCCAGCATTTT. It specifies CASSAREGLNQPQHF.

V gene TRBV11-2 combines with J gene TRBJ1-2, with D hard to call. The V gene lost 0 bases and the J gene lost 2 bases, with 4 bases spanning the gap. CDR1 SGHAT and CDR2 FQNNGV come from the germline V gene. The CDR3 has 13 residues. CDR3 in amino acids: CASSLERNYGYTF. CDR3 bases: TGTGCCAGCAGCTTAGAACGGAACTATGGCTACACCTTC.

The V call is TRBV7-9, the J call TRBJ1-6; D is unclear. The CDR3 is 17 residues long. Germline V gene data show CDR1 as SEHNR and CDR2 as FQNEAQ (reference sequence). The V end was cut by 4 bases, the J end by 1 base, with 14 bases between. The CDR3 reads CASSSHFGESYNSPLHF. CDR3 nucleotides: TGTGCCAGCAGCTCCCATTTCGGGGAGTCCTATAATTCACCCCTCCACTTT.

This rearrangement joins TRBV12-2 to TRBJ2-1; TRBD2 is the table's D call and was not checked against the DNA. TRBV12-2 is recorded as a pseudogene. This CDR3 has 14 amino acids. DNA of the CDR3: TGTGCAAGTCGCTTAGCGGGGGGGCACAATGAGCAGTTCTTC. Its translation is CASRLAGGHNEQFF.

The table lists this clone with a few counts. This rearrangement joins TRBV2 to TRBJ1-2; D might be TRBD1 (6 bases). V lost 3 bases and J 0 bases, leaving 11 bases between the germline ends. Germline V gene sequence: CDR1 SNHLY, CDR2 FYNNEI. CDR3 length equals 15 residues. CDR3 sequence: CASSDVGASNYGYTF. Here the CDR3 DNA reads TGTGCCAGCAGTGATGTGGGGGCCTCTAACTATGGCTACACCTTC.

This clone has just a few counts. This chain uses TRBV27 with TRBJ2-5, with 12 positions matching TRBD1. Germline CDR1 reads MNHEY; CDR2 reads SMNVEV (reference sequence). CDR3 length: 15 amino acids. The V gene end was trimmed by 5 bases and the J gene end by 5 bases; junction bases not matched to a gene: 6. CDR3: CASSLGQGAGETQYF. DNA of the CDR3: TGTGCCAGCAGTCTGGGACAGGGGGCTGGGGAGACCCAGTACTTC.

The DNA of the CDR3 is TGTGCCAGCAGCCCACGGGAGGCGAACACTGAAGCTTTCTTT. Amino acids: CASSPREANTEAFF. The rearrangement uses TRBV9 and TRBJ1-1; no clear D. Deletions cut 4 bases from V and 1 base from J, with 11 bases between. Germline V gives CDR1 SGDLS, CDR2 YYNGEE. CDR3 length equals 14 residues. Based on the CDR3 plus reference TRBV9 and TRBJ1-1, the full variable domain is DSGVTQTPKHLITATGQRVTLRCSPRSGDLSVYWYQQSLDQGLQFLIQYYNGEERAKGNILERFSAQQFPDLHSELNLSSLELGDSALYFCASSPREANTEAFFGQGTRLTVV.